The next 27 T cell receptor beta chains were all read from a single sample in a study of cytomegalovirus exposure and HLA in healthy donors. PCR was performed using 60 Vbeta and 13 Jbeta primers. Profiled with immunoSEQ multiplex PCR; TCRdb holds only in-frame clones, not every one. The sample has more than 150,000 clones, approximately 84% seen once. Sequencing was performed on PBMCs. The receptor set was obtained from a man between 50 and 59 years old in good health and CMV-seropositive.

This clone has more than one count but fewer than ten. The CDR3 is CASSLLAGVYNEQFF. CDR3 bases: TGTGCCAGCAGTTTACTAGCGGGAGTATACAATGAGCAGTTCTTC. The chain recombines TRBV6-5 with TRBJ2-1; 11 nucleotides agree with TRBD2. Looked up from germline, CDR1 is MNHEY and CDR2 is SVGAGI. After removal of 4 bases from V and 4 bases from J, the junction contained 3 bases not matched to a gene. The CDR3 is made up of 15 amino acids.

The chain has TRBV11-2 and TRBJ2-7, with 7 bases that match TRBD2. With V trimmed by 5 bases and J by 5 bases, 12 bases remained unmatched. CDR1 and CDR2 (germline): SGHAT, FQNNGV. CDR3 length equals 15 residues. The CDR3 loop is CASSRLAVLPHEQYF. In nucleotides, the CDR3 is TGTGCCAGCAGCCGACTAGCTGTGTTGCCCCACGAGCAGTACTTC.

The chain combines TRBV7-9 with TRBJ1-5; no clear D gene. Germline V gives CDR1 SEHNR, CDR2 FQNEAQ (reference sequence). V dropped 5 bases and J dropped 5 bases, with 10 bases sitting between them. CDR3 length: 13 residues. As DNA, the CDR3 is TGTGCCAGCAGCCCCGGGGTAGATCAGCCCCAGCATTTT. This sequence encodes CASSPGVDQPQHF.

This sequence joins TRBV30 and TRBJ1-2; D possibly corresponds to TRBD1 (5 bases). Germline CDR1 reads GTSNPN; CDR2 reads SVGIG (reference sequence). Trimming removed 4 bases at V and 5 bases at J, with 20 bases between. The CDR3 is 15 residues long. In DNA form, the CDR3 reads TGTGCCTGGACCCCCGGAGGGACCCGCGGGTATGGCTACACCTTC. Translation gives CAWTPGGTRGYGYTF.

J is TRBJ2-7 and V is TRBV5-1; 9 nucleotides match TRBD2. Trimming removed 2 bases from V and 2 bases from J; junction bases left unmatched: 2. The CDR3 covers 14 residues. CDR1 and CDR2 from the germline V gene are SGHRS and YFSETQ. This CDR3 is CASSFGGGAYEQYF. CDR3 coding DNA: TGCGCCAGCAGCTTCGGCGGGGGGGCCTACGAGCAGTACTTC. The variable domain in full, completed from reference TRBV5-1 and TRBJ2-7, reads KAGVTQTPRYLIKTRGQQVTLSCSPISGHRSVSWYQQTPGQGLQFLFEYFSETQRNKGNFPGRFSGRQFSNSRSEMNVSTLELGDSALYLCASSFGGGAYEQYFGPGTRLTVT.

The chain employs TRBV5-1 and TRBJ2-7; 9 nucleotides align to TRBD1. This CDR3 has 14 amino acids. Germline loops: CDR1 SGHRS, CDR2 YFSETQ. V lost 4 bases, J lost 8 bases, and 10 bases stayed unmatched. For the CDR3, the DNA is TGCGCCAGCAGCATACAGGGGGCAGGGGTCCAGCAGTACTTC. This encodes CASSIQGAGVQQYF.

The V and J genes are TRBV11-2 and TRBJ2-1; TRBD2 matches 11 bases. The germline V gene encodes CDR1 SGHAT and CDR2 FQNNGV. This CDR3 comprises 15 residues. With 5 bases clipped from V and 9 bases from J, the junction kept 9 bases outside the gene matches. The CDR3 DNA sequence: TGTGCCAGCAGCCGGGCTAGCGGGGGGCAACTTGAGCAGTTCTTC. Translation gives CASSRASGGQLEQFF.

The chain recombines TRBV28 with TRBJ2-1; 11 positions match TRBD2. There are 16 residues in the CDR3. Germline assignment: CDR1 MDHEN and CDR2 SYDVKM. V lost 1 base, J lost 8 bases, and 7 bases stayed unmatched. DNA for the CDR3: TGTGCCAGCAGTTTATTGAAGGCTAGCGGGAGGCATGAGCAGTTCTTC. This sequence encodes CASSLLKASGRHEQFF.

This chain connects TRBV11-2 to TRBJ2-1, with 8 bases that match TRBD1. The germline CDR1 and CDR2 sequences are SGHAT and FQNNGV. The trim removed 1 base at V and 10 bases at J, leaving 15 bases unmatched. This CDR3 has 17 amino acids. The CDR3 DNA follows: TGTGCCAGCAGCTTAGGGGACACAGGGGGGTCAATTGAGGAGCAGTTCTTC. Encoded protein: CASSLGDTGGSIEEQFF. The variable domain in full, completed from reference TRBV11-2 and TRBJ2-1, reads EAGVAQSPRYKIIEKRQSVAFWCNPISGHATLYWYQQILGQGPKLLIQFQNNGVVDDSQLPKDRFSAERLKGVDSTLKIQPAKLEDSAVYLCASSLGDTGGSIEEQFFGPGTRLTVL.

J is TRBJ1-2 and V is TRBV28; 7 positions agree with TRBD1. Germline V gene sequence: CDR1 MDHEN, CDR2 SYDVKM. The CDR3 has 15 amino acids. Unmatched junction bases numbered 8, after V lost 1 base and J lost 6 bases. CDR3 sequence: CASSLLTLQGNGYTF. CDR3 in DNA: TGTGCCAGCAGTTTATTAACCCTACAGGGGAATGGCTACACCTTC.

The chain joins TRBV4-2 to TRBJ2-7, with 10 bases lining up with TRBD2. The CDR3 is 14 residues long. J lost 7 bases, V lost 1 base, and 4 bases had no gene match. From germline, CDR1 is LGHNA and CDR2 YNFKEQ. CDR3 sequence: CASSQASGGGEQYF. The DNA for the CDR3 is TGTGCCAGCAGCCAAGCTAGCGGGGGTGGGGAGCAGTACTTC.

The gene calls are TRBV30 and TRBJ2-2; 7 bases match TRBD2. This CDR3 spans 15 amino acids. J was trimmed by 3 bases and V by 2 bases; bases with no gene match: 6. Looked up from germline, CDR1 is GTSNPN and CDR2 is SVGIG (reference sequence). This chain's CDR3 is CAWSKGGRYTGELFF. CDR3 in DNA: TGTGCCTGGAGTAAGGGAGGGCGGTACACCGGGGAGCTGTTTTTT.

The CDR3 region has the DNA TGCGCCAGCAGCTTGGTGACAGGGAAGAGAGAAGAGACCCAGTACTTC. Its translation: CASSLVTGKREETQYF. J is TRBJ2-5 and V is TRBV5-1, with 7 bases matching TRBD1. There are 16 residues in the CDR3. The germline gives CDR1 SGHRS, CDR2 YFSETQ. Losses at the gene ends were 0 bases for V and 3 bases for J; bases not matched to a gene: 8.

This clone was recorded only once. The rearrangement uses TRBV5-1 and TRBJ2-7, with D uncertain. CDR1 and CDR2 (germline): SGHRS, YFSETQ. The CDR3 loop spans 13 amino acids. Trimming took 6 bases from V and 1 from J, leaving 11 bases between them. The CDR3 DNA sequence: TGCGCCAGCAACGAGGATAGATCCTACGAGCAGTACTTC. This codes for CASNEDRSYEQYF. Using reference TRBV5-1 and TRBJ2-7 for the parts outside the CDR3, the full variable domain is KAGVTQTPRYLIKTRGQQVTLSCSPISGHRSVSWYQQTPGQGLQFLFEYFSETQRNKGNFPGRFSGRQFSNSRSEMNVSTLELGDSALYLCASNEDRSYEQYFGPGTRLTVT.

The chain has TRBV19 and TRBJ1-5; D uncertain. This CDR3 contains 16 residues. Per the germline V gene, CDR1 is LNHDA and CDR2 is SQIVND (reference sequence). V lost 3 bases and J 1 base, leaving 13 bases between the germline ends. CDR3 sequence (DNA): TGTGCCAGTAGTATTTTTCACAGAATGAGCAATCAGCCCCAGCATTTT. Its protein is CASSIFHRMSNQPQHF.

The CDR3 DNA reads TGTGCCAGCTCACCAGGGGGACTGAGGGACACTGAAGCTTTCTTT. Its translation: CASSPGGLRDTEAFF. V is TRBV18 and J is TRBJ1-1; D perhaps matches TRBD1 (5 bases). The CDR3 consists of 15 residues. The germline V gene encodes CDR1 KGHSH and CDR2 LQKENI. Trimming removed 2 bases from V and 3 bases from J, with 13 bases in between.

V and J are TRBV28 and TRBJ1-1; a possible D gene is TRBD1 (5 bases). The CDR3 contains 15 residues. CDR1 is MDHEN and CDR2 is SYDVKM in the germline V gene. Trimming cost V 10 bases and J 0 bases, with 18 bases left between them. The CDR3 sequence is CATQTAGGVNTEAFF. The CDR3 bases are TGTGCCACCCAAACTGCGGGGGGTGTGAACACTGAAGCTTTCTTT.

This sequence joins TRBV11-2 and TRBJ2-7; 8 nucleotides align to TRBD2. The CDR3 is made up of 16 amino acids. V was clipped by 5 bases and J by 6 bases; unmatched bases: 15. Germline V lookup: CDR1 SGHAT, CDR2 FQNNGV. The CDR3 DNA reads as TGTGCCAGCAGCCGCCGGAGCGGGGGAGGCCCGGGCGAGCAGTACTTC. This gives the protein CASSRRSGGGPGEQYF.

The chain employs TRBV6-5 and TRBJ1-3, with TRBD1 matching 8 bases. Germline V gene sequence: CDR1 MNHEY, CDR2 SVGAGI. Trimming cost V 6 bases and J 2 bases; bases outside gene matches: 6. This CDR3 is built from 15 residues. The CDR3: CASRKTGGAGNTIYF. CDR3 bases: TGTGCCAGCAGAAAAACAGGGGGAGCTGGAAACACCATATATTTT.

The chain carries TRBV30 and TRBJ1-2, with D unresolved. Germline CDR1 is GTSNPN and CDR2 is SVGIG (reference sequence). CDR3 length equals 12 residues. Trimming took off 2 bases at V and 1 base at J, with 5 bases between the two ends. In DNA, the CDR3 is TGTGCCTGGAGTCCTGTTAACTATGGCTACACCTTC. Translated, it gives CAWSPVNYGYTF.

This CDR3 reads CASSSRTSRSYNEQFF. As DNA, the CDR3 is TGTGCCAGCAGTTCTAGGACTTCCCGCTCCTACAATGAGCAGTTCTTC. The V and J genes are TRBV6-5 and TRBJ2-1, with D maybe TRBD2 (5 bases). The CDR3 sequence is 16 residues long. Between the trimmed V and J ends, which lost 4 bases and 0 bases, there was a span of 13 bases. Looked up from germline, CDR1 is MNHEY and CDR2 is SVGAGI.

The rearrangement uses TRBV6-6 and TRBJ2-3, with 9 bases matching TRBD2. Per germline, CDR1 MNHNY and CDR2 SVGAGI (reference sequence). CDR3 size: 15 residues. After removal of 8 bases from V and 1 base from J, the junction contained 7 bases not matched to a gene. The CDR3 DNA follows: TGTGCCAGCCAGCGGGGGGCGGGGGGCACAGATACGCAGTATTTT. Its translation is CASQRGAGGTDTQYF.

The CDR3 reads CASGGSGNTGELFF. The CDR3 DNA is TGTGCCAGCGGGGGTAGCGGGAACACCGGGGAGCTGTTTTTT. The chain joins TRBV7-6 to TRBJ2-2; D is possibly TRBD2 (6 bases). Per the germline V gene, CDR1 is SGHVS and CDR2 is FNYEAQ. The V and J ends lost 8 bases and 1 base respectively, with 11 bases between them. CDR3 size: 14 residues.

This clone was picked up one time. J is TRBJ1-4 and V is TRBV5-4, with D maybe TRBD1 (6 bases). V was trimmed by 3 bases and J by 8 bases, leaving 14 bases between them. This CDR3 comprises 14 residues. Germline V gene lookup returns CDR1 SGHNT and CDR2 YYREEE (reference sequence). The DNA for the CDR3 is TGTGCCAGCAGCTCCACAGGGAGGGAAGAAAAACTGTTTTTT. Translating gives CASSSTGREEKLFF. Filled out from reference TRBV5-4 and TRBJ1-4, the complete variable domain reads ETGVTQSPTHLIKTRGQQVTLRCSSQSGHNTVSWYQQALGQGPQFIFQYYREEENGRGNFPPRFSGLQFPNYSSELNVNALELDDSALYLCASSSTGREEKLFFGSGTQLSVL.

The J gene is TRBJ2-7, the V gene TRBV4-1, with D perhaps matching TRBD2 (5 bases). Trimming pared 4 bases from V and 2 bases from J, leaving 9 bases between. Germline values: CDR1 MGHRA, CDR2 YSYEKL. This CDR3 has 13 residues. The CDR3: CASSPAVTYEQYF. CDR3 DNA sequence: TGCGCCAGCAGCCCAGCGGTGACCTACGAGCAGTACTTC.

The V call is TRBV7-8, the J call TRBJ2-1; no clear D gene. Per the germline V gene, CDR1 is SGHVS and CDR2 is FQNEAQ. The CDR3 consists of 14 residues. V gave up 4 bases and J gave up 0 bases, with 7 bases separating them. In DNA, the CDR3 is TGTGCCAGCAGCTATAGTAGCTCCTACAATGAGCAGTTCTTC. This codes for CASSYSSSYNEQFF.

The chain joins TRBV28 to TRBJ2-2; 8 bases line up with TRBD1. The trim removed 3 bases at V and 6 bases at J, leaving 9 bases unmatched. Germline assignment: CDR1 MDHEN and CDR2 SYDVKM. This CDR3 is 16 amino acids long. The CDR3 nucleotides read TGTGCCAGCAGTTTCCAGGACAGGGTGTTATCCGGGGAGCTGTTTTTT. Translated: CASSFQDRVLSGELFF.